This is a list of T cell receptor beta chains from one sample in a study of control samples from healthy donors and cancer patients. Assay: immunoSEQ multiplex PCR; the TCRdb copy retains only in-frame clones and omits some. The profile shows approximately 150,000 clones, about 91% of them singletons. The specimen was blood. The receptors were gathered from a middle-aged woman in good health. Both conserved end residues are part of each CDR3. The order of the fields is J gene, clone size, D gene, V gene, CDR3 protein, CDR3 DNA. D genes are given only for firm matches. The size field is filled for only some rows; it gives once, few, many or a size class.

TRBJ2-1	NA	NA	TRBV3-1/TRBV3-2	CASSPRRVNEQFF	TGTGCCAGCAGTCCCCGTAGGGTAAATGAGCAGTTCTTC
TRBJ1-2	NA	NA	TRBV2	CATRQPAGYGYTF	TGTGCCACTAGGCAGCCCGCGGGCTATGGCTACACCTTC
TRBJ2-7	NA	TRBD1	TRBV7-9	CASSLGIGGLYEQYF	TGTGCCAGCAGCTTAGGTATAGGGGGCTTATACGAGCAGTACTTC
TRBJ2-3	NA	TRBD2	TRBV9	CASSDQVASGDHTQYF	TGTGCCAGCAGCGACCAGGTGGCTAGCGGGGACCATACGCAGTATTTT
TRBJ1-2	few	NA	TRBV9	CASSVELYGYTF	TGTGCCAGCAGCGTAGAGCTCTATGGCTACACCTTC
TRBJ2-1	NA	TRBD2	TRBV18	CASSPLLAGGNNEQFF	TGTGCCAGCTCACCACTCTTAGCGGGGGGGAACAATGAGCAGTTCTTC
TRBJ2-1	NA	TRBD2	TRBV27	CASSSGLAGPNEQFF	TGTGCCAGCAGCTCTGGACTAGCGGGGCCCAATGAGCAGTTCTTC
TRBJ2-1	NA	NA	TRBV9	CASSVGVINNEQFF	TGTGCCAGCAGCGTAGGTGTCATTAACAATGAGCAGTTCTTC
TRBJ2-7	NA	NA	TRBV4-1	CASSQGMSSYEQYF	TGCGCCAGCAGCCAAGGGATGAGCTCCTACGAGCAGTACTTC
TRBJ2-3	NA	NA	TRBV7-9	CASSPDWGRNQMLTDTQYF	TGTGCCAGCAGCCCCGACTGGGGCAGGAACCAGATGCTCACAGATACGCAGTATTTT
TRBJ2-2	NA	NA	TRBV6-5	CASIDLTGELFF	TGTGCCAGCATAGATCTAACCGGGGAGCTGTTTTTT
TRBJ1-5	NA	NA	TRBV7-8	CASSFNSMEGNQPQHF	TGTGCCAGCAGCTTTAACAGCATGGAAGGGAACCAGCCCCAGCATTTT
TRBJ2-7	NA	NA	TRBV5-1	CASSEGGNPYEQYF	TGCGCCAGCAGCGAGGGGGGAAATCCCTACGAGCAGTACTTC
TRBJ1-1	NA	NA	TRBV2	CATREGQGNTEAFF	TGTGCCACCCGAGAGGGACAAGGGAACACTGAAGCTTTCTTT
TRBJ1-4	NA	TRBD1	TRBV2	CALATGENEKLFF	TGTGCCCTAGCAACAGGGGAAAATGAAAAACTGTTTTTT
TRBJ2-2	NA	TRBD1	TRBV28	CASRTTGTANTGELFF	TGTGCCAGCAGAACCACCGGGACAGCGAACACCGGGGAGCTGTTTTTT
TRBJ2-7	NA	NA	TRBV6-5	CASKTGSHSYEQYF	TGTGCCAGCAAAACAGGGAGTCACTCCTACGAGCAGTACTTC
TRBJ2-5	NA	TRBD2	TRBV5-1	CASSMGLAGGETQYF	TGCGCCAGCAGCATGGGACTAGCGGGGGGAGAGACCCAGTACTTC
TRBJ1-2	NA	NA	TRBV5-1	CASSPDPPGRYTF	TGCGCCAGCAGCCCGGACCCTCCGGGACGCTACACCTTC
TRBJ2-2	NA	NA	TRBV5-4	CASSLSTNTGELFF	TGTGCCAGCAGCTTGTCGACGAACACCGGGGAGCTGTTTTTT
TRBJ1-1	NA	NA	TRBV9	CASSTHWKAGTEAFF	TGTGCCAGCAGCACCCACTGGAAGGCGGGGACTGAAGCTTTCTTT
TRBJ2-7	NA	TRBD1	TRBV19	CASSTPGQVDYEQYF	TGTGCCAGTAGTACCCCGGGACAGGTCGACTACGAGCAGTACTTC
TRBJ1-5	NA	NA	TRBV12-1	CASSGGVRQDFCNQPQHF	TGTGCCAGCAGCGGGGGGGTTAGACAGGACTTTTGCAATCAGCCCCAGCATTTT
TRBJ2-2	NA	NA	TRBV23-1	CASSHSPEGDTGELFF	TGCGCCAGCAGTCACTCCCCGGAGGGGGACACCGGGGAGCTGTTTTTT
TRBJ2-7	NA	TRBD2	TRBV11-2	CASSQIAGGAYEQYF	TGTGCCAGCAGCCAGATAGCGGGGGGCGCCTACGAGCAGTACTTC
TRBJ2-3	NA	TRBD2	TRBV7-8	CASSFLAGVPDTQYF	TGTGCCAGCAGCTTCTTAGCGGGGGTGCCAGATACGCAGTATTTT
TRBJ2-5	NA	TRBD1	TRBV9	CASSVPKTGGSETQYF	TGTGCCAGCAGCGTCCCAAAGACAGGGGGCTCGGAGACCCAGTACTTC
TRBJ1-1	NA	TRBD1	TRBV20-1	CRGTGGTEAFF	TGCAGAGGGACAGGGGGCACTGAAGCTTTCTTT
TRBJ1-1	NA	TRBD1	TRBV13	CASSDYRGRATEAFF	TGTGCCAGCAGCGACTACAGGGGAAGAGCGACTGAAGCTTTCTTT
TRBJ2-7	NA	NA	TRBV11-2	CASSRGVNIRGVHSYEQYF	TGTGCCAGCAGCCGAGGAGTCAATATAAGGGGGGTTCACTCCTACGAGCAGTACTTC
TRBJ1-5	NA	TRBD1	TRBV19	CASTRSTRTGGMVQPQHF	TGTGCCAGTACCCGATCTACCAGGACAGGGGGGATGGTCCAGCCCCAGCATTTT
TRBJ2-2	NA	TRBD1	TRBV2	CASSTGTGQAGELFF	TGTGCCAGCAGTACCGGGACAGGTCAAGCCGGGGAGCTGTTTTTT
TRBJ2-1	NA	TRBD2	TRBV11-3	CASSFSRGGHNEQFF	TGTGCCAGCAGCTTTTCGCGGGGGGGCCACAATGAGCAGTTCTTC
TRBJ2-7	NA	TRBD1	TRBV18	CASSPPGGTYEQYF	TGTGCCAGCTCACCCCCAGGGGGCACCTACGAGCAGTACTTC
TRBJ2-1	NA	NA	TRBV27	CASSFQIGDRQFF	TGTGCCAGCAGTTTCCAAATTGGGGACCGGCAGTTCTTC